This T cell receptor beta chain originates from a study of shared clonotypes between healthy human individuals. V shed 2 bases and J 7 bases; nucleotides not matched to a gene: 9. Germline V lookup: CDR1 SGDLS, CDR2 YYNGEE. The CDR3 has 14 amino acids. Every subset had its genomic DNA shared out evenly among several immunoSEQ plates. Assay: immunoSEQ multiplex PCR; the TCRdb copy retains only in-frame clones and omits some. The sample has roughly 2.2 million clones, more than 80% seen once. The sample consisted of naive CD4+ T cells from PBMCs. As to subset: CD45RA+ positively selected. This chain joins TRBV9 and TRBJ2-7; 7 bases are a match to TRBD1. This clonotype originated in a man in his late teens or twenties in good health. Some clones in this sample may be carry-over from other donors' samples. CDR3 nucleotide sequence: TGTGCCAGCAGCGTTGGACAGGTCTCCCGGGAGCAGTACTTC. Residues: CASSVGQVSREQYF.